The 31 T cell receptor beta chains presented below share a single source sample, sequenced in a study of cytomegalovirus exposure and HLA in healthy donors. TCRdb's table, derived via immunoSEQ multiplex PCR, lists solely in-frame clones and lacks some. Here the sample spans fewer than 150,000 clones, approximately 88% being singletons. Sequenced input: PBMCs. Every receptor here comes from a man younger than 30 in good health and CMV-seronegative.

The chain links TRBV10-1 to TRBJ2-7; D may be TRBD1 (6 bases). Germline V CDR1 and CDR2: WNHNN, SYGVQD (reference sequence). V lost 5 bases and J lost 7, with 12 bases in between. The CDR3 is 12 residues long. The CDR3 loop is CASSWDMGEQYF. CDR3 coding DNA: TGCGCCAGCAGTTGGGACATGGGGGAGCAGTACTTC.

The rearrangement joins TRBV6-5 to TRBJ2-7; a weak D match, TRBD1 (5 bases). V was trimmed by 2 bases and J by 0 bases, leaving 11 bases between them. Per germline, CDR1 MNHEY and CDR2 SVGAGI. This CDR3 is 15 amino acids long. The CDR3: CASSYRQSISYEQYF. CDR3 sequence (DNA): TGTGCCAGCAGTTACCGACAGTCTATCTCCTACGAGCAGTACTTC.

This clone was seen just once. The rearrangement joins TRBV4-1 to TRBJ2-2; 8 bases match TRBD1. Losses at the gene ends were 4 bases for V and 6 bases for J; bases not matched to a gene: 16. Looked up from germline, CDR1 is MGHRA and CDR2 is YSYEKL. CDR3 size: 18 residues. In DNA, the CDR3 is TGCGCCAGCAGCCCACACCGGCTAGGACAGGGCTACTCCGGGGAGCTGTTTTTT. This gives the protein CASSPHRLGQGYSGELFF.

This clone showed up just once. The rearrangement uses TRBV6-5 and TRBJ2-1; possible D gene TRBD2, 6 bases. Germline values: CDR1 MNHEY, CDR2 SVGAGI. Between the trimmed V and J ends, which lost 8 bases and 4 bases, there was a span of 12 bases. This CDR3 comprises 13 residues. The CDR3 spells CASGTGSYNEQFF. The CDR3, as DNA: TGTGCCAGCGGGACCGGGAGTTACAATGAGCAGTTCTTC.

This clone is classed as medium-sized. The chain joins TRBV14 to TRBJ2-7, with D unresolved. This CDR3 region has 15 residues. The V end lost 0 bases, the J end lost 2 bases, and 11 bases lay between the germline ends. Germline V lookup: CDR1 SGHDN, CDR2 FVKESK. The CDR3 sequence is CASSQDLLATYEQYF. The CDR3 bases are TGTGCCAGCAGCCAAGATCTTCTTGCTACCTACGAGCAGTACTTC.

The rearrangement uses TRBV9 and TRBJ2-3; maybe TRBD2 (6 bases). The germline CDR1 and CDR2 sequences are SGDLS and YYNGEE. The CDR3 contains 16 residues. V shed 0 bases and J shed 0 bases, with 11 bases lying between them. DNA for the CDR3: TGTGCCAGCAGCGTAGATAGCGGAGGTAGCACAGATACGCAGTATTTT. Protein: CASSVDSGGSTDTQYF. Combining the CDR3 with reference TRBV9 and TRBJ2-3 gives the whole variable domain DSGVTQTPKHLITATGQRVTLRCSPRSGDLSVYWYQQSLDQGLQFLIQYYNGEERAKGNILERFSAQQFPDLHSELNLSSLELGDSALYFCASSVDSGGSTDTQYFGPGTRLTVL.

V usage is TRBV5-1 and J usage is TRBJ2-7, with D maybe TRBD2 (6 bases). Between the trimmed V and J ends, which lost 6 bases and 1 base, there was a span of 11 bases. CDR1 and CDR2 (germline): SGHRS, YFSETQ. The CDR3 runs to 13 residues. The CDR3 coding sequence is TGCGCCAGCAATAGCGGTTATTCCTACGAGCAGTACTTC. This encodes CASNSGYSYEQYF. The variable domain in full, with the rest retrieved from reference TRBV5-1 and TRBJ2-7, is KAGVTQTPRYLIKTRGQQVTLSCSPISGHRSVSWYQQTPGQGLQFLFEYFSETQRNKGNFPGRFSGRQFSNSRSEMNVSTLELGDSALYLCASNSGYSYEQYFGPGTRLTVT.

V gene TRBV9 combines with J gene TRBJ2-2; D call uncertain. Per germline, CDR1 SGDLS and CDR2 YYNGEE. The ends were cut back, 0 bases at V and 5 bases at J, with 11 bases in the middle. The CDR3 sequence is 15 residues long. CDR3 amino acids: CASSVAPVYTGELFF. The CDR3 bases are TGTGCCAGCAGCGTAGCCCCGGTTTATACCGGGGAGCTGTTTTTT.

The chain uses TRBV4-3 and TRBJ1-2, with TRBD1 identical over 7 bases. The V gene's germline CDR1 is LGHNA and CDR2 YSLEER. After removal of 0 bases from V and 7 bases from J, the junction contained 2 bases not matched to a gene. CDR3 length: 13 residues. CDR3 DNA: TGCGCCAGCAGCCAAGAAGCAGGGGGTGGCTACACCTTC. Encoded protein: CASSQEAGGGYTF.

This chain connects TRBV2 to TRBJ1-5, with D possibly being TRBD1 (5 bases). V was cut by 6 bases and J by 15 bases, with 18 bases left in between. The CDR3 totals 12 residues. Germline loops: CDR1 SNHLY, CDR2 FYNNEI. For the CDR3, the DNA is TGTGCCAGCAGCGCGTCGTCGGAAAGGGGGCATTTT. It translates to CASSASSERGHF.

This sequence joins TRBV28 and TRBJ2-7; weak D call: TRBD1 (5 bases). With 5 bases removed from V and 5 bases from J, the gap between germline ends came to 16 bases. CDR1 is MDHEN and CDR2 is SYDVKM in the germline V gene. CDR3 length equals 14 residues. CDR3 sequence reads: CASSRPGFVDEQYF. CDR3 in DNA: TGTGCCAGCAGTAGGCCAGGGTTTGTTGACGAGCAGTACTTC.

The rearrangement joins TRBV19 to TRBJ1-4; D might be TRBD1 (6 bases). Trimming removed 4 bases from V and 8 bases from J, with 17 bases in between. Germline V gene lookup returns CDR1 LNHDA and CDR2 SQIVND (reference sequence). The CDR3 extends over 15 amino acids. The CDR3 bases are TGTGCCAGTAGTAACACAGGGACGCCGCGGGAAAAACTGTTTTTT. This encodes CASSNTGTPREKLFF.

The chain combines TRBV2 with TRBJ1-4; D is possibly TRBD1 (6 bases). Trimming pared 6 bases from V and 7 bases from J, leaving 15 bases between. The germline gives CDR1 SNHLY, CDR2 FYNNEI. The CDR3 is 14 amino acids. CDR3 loop: CASRDDRNREKLFF. CDR3 nucleotide sequence: TGTGCCAGCAGGGACGACAGGAATCGTGAAAAACTGTTTTTT.

As regards this clone: An end of the junction differs from the germline gene, which may be a read error. The chain recombines TRBV6-1 with TRBJ2-3; 11 bases map to TRBD2. The CDR3 length is 16 residues. Germline V gene lookup returns CDR1 MNHNS and CDR2 SASEGT. DNA for the CDR3: TGTGCCAGCAGGGAAGGGAGACTAGCGGGGACAGATACGCAGTATTTT. Its protein product is CASREGRLAGTDTQYF.

The chain is built from TRBV27 and TRBJ2-1; 8 bases align to TRBD2. After removal of 0 bases from V and 0 bases from J, the junction contained 10 bases not matched to a gene. The CDR3 covers 19 residues. The germline V gene encodes CDR1 MNHEY and CDR2 SMNVEV (reference sequence). The CDR3 coding sequence is TGTGCCAGCAGTTTATCCATGGGTAGGCGGGGGGACTCCTACAATGAGCAGTTCTTC. It yields the protein CASSLSMGRRGDSYNEQFF.

The V gene is TRBV10-1, the J gene TRBJ2-3, with D possibly being TRBD2 (7 bases). Germline V lookup: CDR1 WNHNN, CDR2 SYGVQD (reference sequence). The CDR3 spans 15 residues. V lost 3 bases, J lost 6 bases, and 16 bases lay in between. The DNA of the CDR3 is TGCGCCAGCAGTGACGGGGGGCGCTTTTTGGATACGCAGTATTTT. Protein product: CASSDGGRFLDTQYF.

This chain links TRBV5-4 with TRBJ2-7, with TRBD2 matching over 9 bases. Trimming cost V 0 bases and J 2 bases; bases outside gene matches: 3. The CDR3 is 15 amino acids. The V gene's germline CDR1 is SGHNT and CDR2 YYREEE (reference sequence). The CDR3 spells CASSLGSSGTYEQYF. CDR3 DNA: TGTGCCAGCAGCTTGGGTTCTAGCGGGACCTACGAGCAGTACTTC.

With respect to this clone: The sample has other DNA sequences that encode this CDR3 too. This sequence joins TRBV9 and TRBJ2-2; D is uncertain. This CDR3 has 14 residues. Germline-derived CDR1 and CDR2 are SGDLS and YYNGEE. V was trimmed by 0 bases and J by 1 base, leaving 4 bases between them. CDR3 DNA: TGTGCCAGCAGCGTAGGGCAGAACACCGGGGAGCTGTTTTTT. Amino acid sequence: CASSVGQNTGELFF.

The chain recombines TRBV5-6 with TRBJ2-3, with 11 bases that match TRBD2. Losses at the gene ends were 4 bases for V and 4 bases for J; bases not matched to a gene: 8. Germline V CDR1 and CDR2: SGHDT, YYEEEE. The CDR3 consists of 16 residues. DNA of the CDR3: TGTGCCAGCAGCCTCACTAGCGGGAGTCCCGCAGATACGCAGTATTTT. This codes for CASSLTSGSPADTQYF.

The sample holds a few counts of this clone. The V and J genes are TRBV4-1 and TRBJ2-2, with D possibly matching TRBD1 (5 bases). The V end was cut by 4 bases, the J end by 5 bases, with 17 bases between. Germline V gene sequence: CDR1 MGHRA, CDR2 YSYEKL. The CDR3 sequence is 16 residues long. The CDR3 sequence: CASSPQPPQGTGELFF. The DNA for the CDR3 is TGCGCCAGCAGCCCCCAACCCCCCCAGGGAACCGGGGAGCTGTTTTTT.

This clone was detected only a few times. The chain recombines TRBV2 with TRBJ2-7; TRBD2 matches at 7 bases. The ends lost 3 bases at V and 1 base at J; junction bases unmatched: 12. The CDR3 extends over 17 amino acids. CDR1 and CDR2 from the germline V gene are SNHLY and FYNNEI. Here the CDR3 reads CASSDPVGEGNSYEQYF. The CDR3 DNA is TGTGCCAGCAGTGATCCGGTGGGGGAGGGGAATTCCTACGAGCAGTACTTC. The variable domain in full, with the rest retrieved from reference TRBV2 and TRBJ2-7, is EPEVTQTPSHQVTQMGQEVILRCVPISNHLYFYWYRQILGQKVEFLVSFYNNEISEKSEIFDDQFSVERPDGSNFTLKIRSTKLEDSAMYFCASSDPVGEGNSYEQYFGPGTRLTVT.

The gene calls are TRBV19 and TRBJ1-5; D gene uncertain. The germline V and J ends were trimmed by 1 base and 2 bases, with 6 bases remaining between them. Germline assignment: CDR1 LNHDA and CDR2 SQIVND (reference sequence). The CDR3 covers 14 residues. The CDR3 sequence is CASSIVAGNQPQHF. CDR3 DNA sequence: TGTGCCAGTAGTATAGTCGCAGGCAATCAGCCCCAGCATTTT.

The rearrangement uses TRBV5-4 and TRBJ2-3, with a possible D match to TRBD1 (6 bases). Trimming removed 6 bases at V and 2 bases at J, with 19 bases between. This CDR3 contains 16 residues. The germline gives CDR1 SGHNT, CDR2 YYREEE (reference sequence). The DNA of the CDR3 is TGTGCCAGCACCCTGAAGGTGACAGGACCCACAGATACGCAGTATTTT. Amino acids: CASTLKVTGPTDTQYF.

V and J are TRBV11-3 and TRBJ2-7; 10 bases fit TRBD1. J gave up 5 bases and V 10 bases, and 20 bases lay outside the gene matches. The CDR3 loop spans 17 amino acids. CDR1 is SGHNT, CDR2 YENEEA, per germline. In nucleotides, the CDR3 is TGTGCCACCGGGACAGGGGTCTTGGGGGCAGGGGCCCACGAGCAGTACTTC. Amino acids: CATGTGVLGAGAHEQYF.

The rearrangement joins TRBV13 to TRBJ2-3, with D perhaps TRBD2 (5 bases). The CDR3 sequence is 16 residues long. V was clipped by 4 bases and J by 0 bases, with 14 bases between them. Germline CDR1 is PRHDT and CDR2 is FYEKMQ (reference sequence). The CDR3 region has the DNA TGTGCCAGCAGCTCCCGGACTCTAGAAAGCACAGATACGCAGTATTTT. Protein sequence: CASSSRTLESTDTQYF.

The rearrangement joins TRBV16 to TRBJ1-2, with D possibly being TRBD1 (6 bases). There are 16 residues in the CDR3. Germline-derived CDR1 and CDR2 are KGHSY and FQNENV. V was trimmed by 1 base and J by 2 bases, leaving 14 bases between them. CDR3 amino acids: CASSQFQGRGNYGYTF. The CDR3 DNA reads as TGTGCCAGCAGCCAATTCCAGGGGAGGGGCAACTATGGCTACACCTTC.

CDR3 sequence reads: CASRFGRLLNNQPQHF. In nucleotides, the CDR3 is TGTGCCAGCAGATTTGGGAGACTCCTGAACAATCAGCCCCAGCATTTT. V usage is TRBV28 and J usage is TRBJ1-5; D gene ambiguous. Trimming left V 6 bases short and J 3 bases short, with 18 bases between. Germline CDR1 is MDHEN and CDR2 is SYDVKM. The CDR3 runs 16 residues.

The chain couples TRBV5-1 to TRBJ2-5; 10 nucleotides agree with TRBD1. Germline values: CDR1 SGHRS, CDR2 YFSETQ. V shed 4 bases, J shed 5 bases, and the junction held 5 bases outside the gene matches. CDR3 size: 14 residues. The CDR3 DNA is TGCGCCAGCAGCCTAGGACAGGGGGTCGAGACCCAGTACTTC. Residues: CASSLGQGVETQYF.

The DNA of the CDR3 is TGCAGCGTTGAAGATCGGGGAGGGGTGGGCTATGGCTACACCTTC. Translation: CSVEDRGGVGYGYTF. The chain carries TRBV29-1 and TRBJ1-2, with D possibly TRBD1 on 5 matching bases. Germline V lookup: CDR1 SQVTM, CDR2 ANQGSEA. Trimming cost V 0 bases and J 4 bases, with 15 bases left between them. There are 15 residues in the CDR3.

This clone was picked up one time. CDR3 sequence reads: CASSADRLNTEAFF. The DNA for the CDR3 is TGTGCCAGCAGTGCAGACAGACTGAACACTGAAGCTTTCTTT. The chain joins TRBV6-5 to TRBJ1-1; possibly TRBD1 for D (5 bases). Germline CDR1 and CDR2: MNHEY and SVGAGI. This CDR3 region has 14 residues. Deletions cut 5 bases from V and 0 bases from J, with 10 bases between.

V gene TRBV7-9 combines with J gene TRBJ1-2; D ambiguous. V was shortened by 3 bases and J by 4 bases, with 6 bases between the two germline ends. The CDR3 has 12 amino acids. Germline CDR1 reads SEHNR; CDR2 reads FQNEAQ (reference sequence). The chain's CDR3 is CASSFVSYGYTF. For the CDR3, the DNA is TGTGCCAGCAGCTTCGTTAGCTATGGCTACACCTTC.